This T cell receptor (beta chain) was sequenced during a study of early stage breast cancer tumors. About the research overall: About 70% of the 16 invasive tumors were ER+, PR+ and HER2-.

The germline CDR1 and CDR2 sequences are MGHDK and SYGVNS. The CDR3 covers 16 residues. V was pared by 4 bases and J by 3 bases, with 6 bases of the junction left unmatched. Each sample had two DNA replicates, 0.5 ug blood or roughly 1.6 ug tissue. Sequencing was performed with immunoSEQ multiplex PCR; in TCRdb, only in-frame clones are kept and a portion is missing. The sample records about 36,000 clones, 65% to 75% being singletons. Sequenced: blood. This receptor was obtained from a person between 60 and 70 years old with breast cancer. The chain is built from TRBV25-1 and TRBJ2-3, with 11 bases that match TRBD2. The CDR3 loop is CASSGPSGRWTDTQYF. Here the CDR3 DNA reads TGTGCCAGCAGTGGGCCTAGCGGGAGGTGGACAGATACGCAGTATTTT.